This T cell receptor (beta chain) is from a study of somatic mutations in cytotoxic T cells in rheumatoid arthritis. The wider study: Collection of patient blood (30 ml EDTA) took place right after diagnosis, before any treatment. Flow sorting yielded some V beta antibody-stained T-cell populations at nearly 100% purity, among them V beta1+ cells sequenced for TCRB.

TCRdb's copy holds only in-frame clones and misses some; the assay was immunoSEQ multiplex PCR. The data hold 14,000 or so clones, with about three quarters observed a single time. Whole-study results and caveats: Comparison of CD8+ T-cell clonality between rheumatoid arthritis patients and age-matched healthy controls yielded no significant difference.

As concerns this clone: The antigen is unknown.

CDR3 length: 13 amino acids. V lost 3 bases and J lost 9, with 14 bases in between. Germline V gene sequence: CDR1 MNHNY, CDR2 SVGAGI (reference sequence). The sequence was collected from an adult with rheumatoid arthritis. V gene TRBV6-6 combines with J gene TRBJ1-1; D remains unclear. The sample taken for sequencing was CD8+ T cells sorted from blood. CDR3 nucleotide sequence: TGTGCCAGCAGTTATGAGCCGGGTGATCAAGCTTTCTTT. Its protein product is CASSYEPGDQAFF.